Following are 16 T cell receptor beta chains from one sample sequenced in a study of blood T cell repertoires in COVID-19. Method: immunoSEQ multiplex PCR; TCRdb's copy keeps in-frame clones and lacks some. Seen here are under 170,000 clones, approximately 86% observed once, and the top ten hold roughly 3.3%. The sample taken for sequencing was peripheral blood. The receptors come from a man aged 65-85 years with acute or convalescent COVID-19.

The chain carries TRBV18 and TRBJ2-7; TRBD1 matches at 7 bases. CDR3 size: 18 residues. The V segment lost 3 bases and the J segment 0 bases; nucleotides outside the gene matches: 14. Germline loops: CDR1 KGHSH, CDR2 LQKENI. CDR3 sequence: CASSPLFPPTGSSYEQYF. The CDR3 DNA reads TGTGCCAGCTCACCCCTCTTCCCGCCGACAGGGAGCTCCTACGAGCAGTACTTC.

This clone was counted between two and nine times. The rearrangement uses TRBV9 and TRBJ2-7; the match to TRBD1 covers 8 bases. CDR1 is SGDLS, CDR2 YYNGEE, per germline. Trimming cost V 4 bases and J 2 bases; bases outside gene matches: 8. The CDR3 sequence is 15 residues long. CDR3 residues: CASSPWTGLAYEQYF. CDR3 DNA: TGTGCCAGCAGCCCATGGACAGGGTTAGCCTACGAGCAGTACTTC.

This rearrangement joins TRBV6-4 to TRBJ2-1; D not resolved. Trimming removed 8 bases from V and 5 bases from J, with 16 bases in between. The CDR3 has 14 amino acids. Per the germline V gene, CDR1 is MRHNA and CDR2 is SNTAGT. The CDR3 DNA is TGTGCCAGCGGGTCTGGCGGCCTAAACAATGAGCAGTTCTTC. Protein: CASGSGGLNNEQFF.

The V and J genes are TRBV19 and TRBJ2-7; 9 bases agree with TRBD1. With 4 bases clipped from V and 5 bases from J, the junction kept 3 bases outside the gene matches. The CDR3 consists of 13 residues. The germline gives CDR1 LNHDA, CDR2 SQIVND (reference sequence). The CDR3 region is CASSRTGGHEQYF. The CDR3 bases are TGTGCCAGTAGTAGAACAGGGGGCCACGAGCAGTACTTC.

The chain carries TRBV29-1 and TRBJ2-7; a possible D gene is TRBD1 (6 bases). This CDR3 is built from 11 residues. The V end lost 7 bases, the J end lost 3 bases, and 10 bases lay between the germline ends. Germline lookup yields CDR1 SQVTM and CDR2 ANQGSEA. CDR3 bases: TGCAGCGGGCAGGGGATCTACGAGCAGTACTTC. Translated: CSGQGIYEQYF.

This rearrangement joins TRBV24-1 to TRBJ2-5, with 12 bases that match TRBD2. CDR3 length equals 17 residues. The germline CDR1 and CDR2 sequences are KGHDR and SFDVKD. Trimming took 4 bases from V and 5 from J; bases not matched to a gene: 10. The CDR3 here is CATSDSRTSGIGETQYF. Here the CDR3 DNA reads TGTGCCACCAGTGACTCCAGGACTAGCGGGATTGGGGAGACCCAGTACTTC.

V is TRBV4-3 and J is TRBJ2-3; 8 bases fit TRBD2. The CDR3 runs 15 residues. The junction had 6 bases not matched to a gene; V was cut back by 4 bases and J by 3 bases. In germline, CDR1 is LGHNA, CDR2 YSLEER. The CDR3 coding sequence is TGCGCCAGCAGCCCCGGGGGGGGAGTTACAGATACGCAGTATTTT. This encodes CASSPGGGVTDTQYF.

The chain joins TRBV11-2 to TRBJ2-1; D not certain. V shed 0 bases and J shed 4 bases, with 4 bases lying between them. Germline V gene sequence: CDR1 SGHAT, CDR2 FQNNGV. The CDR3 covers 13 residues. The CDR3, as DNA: TGTGCCAGCAGCTTAGACAGTTACAATGAGCAGTTCTTC. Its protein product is CASSLDSYNEQFF.

CDR3: CASSPAGKAEQYF. The CDR3 nucleotides are TGTGCCAGCTCACCAGCAGGGAAGGCCGAGCAGTACTTC. The chain couples TRBV18 to TRBJ2-7; tentatively, D is TRBD1 (5 bases). CDR3 length: 13 residues. The V end lost 2 bases, the J end lost 6 bases, and 11 bases lay between the germline ends. Germline lookup yields CDR1 KGHSH and CDR2 LQKENI.

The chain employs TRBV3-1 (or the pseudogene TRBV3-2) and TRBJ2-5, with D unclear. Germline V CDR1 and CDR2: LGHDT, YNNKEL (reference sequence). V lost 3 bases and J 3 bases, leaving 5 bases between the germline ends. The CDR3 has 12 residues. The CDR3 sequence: CASSQSEETQYF. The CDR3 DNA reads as TGTGCCAGCAGCCAGTCCGAAGAGACCCAGTACTTC.

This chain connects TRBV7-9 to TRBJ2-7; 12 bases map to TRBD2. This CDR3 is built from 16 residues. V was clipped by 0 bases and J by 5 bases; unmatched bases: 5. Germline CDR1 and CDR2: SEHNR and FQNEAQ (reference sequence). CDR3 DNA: TGTGCCAGCAGCTTAGCGTTGGCTAGCGGGAGGGACGAGCAGTACTTC. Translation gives CASSLALASGRDEQYF.

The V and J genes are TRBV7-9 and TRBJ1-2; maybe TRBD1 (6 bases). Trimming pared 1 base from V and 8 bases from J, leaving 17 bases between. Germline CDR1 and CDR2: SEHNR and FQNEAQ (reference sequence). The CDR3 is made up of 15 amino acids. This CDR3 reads CASSLVVGQLGGYTF. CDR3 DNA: TGTGCCAGCAGCTTAGTTGTCGGACAGCTAGGCGGCTACACCTTC.

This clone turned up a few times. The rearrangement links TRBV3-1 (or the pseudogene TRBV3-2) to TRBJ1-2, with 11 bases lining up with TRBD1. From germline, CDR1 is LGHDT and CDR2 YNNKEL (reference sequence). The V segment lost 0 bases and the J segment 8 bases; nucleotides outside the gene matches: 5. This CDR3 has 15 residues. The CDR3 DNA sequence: TGTGCCAGCAGCCAAGAGGGGACAGGGGGAAAAGGCTACACCTTC. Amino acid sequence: CASSQEGTGGKGYTF.

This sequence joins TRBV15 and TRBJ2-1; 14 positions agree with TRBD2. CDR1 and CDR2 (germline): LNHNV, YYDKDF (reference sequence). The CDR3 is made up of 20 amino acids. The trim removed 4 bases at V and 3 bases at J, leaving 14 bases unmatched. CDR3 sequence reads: CATSNPIGLAGGKIYNEQFF. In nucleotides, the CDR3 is TGTGCCACCAGCAACCCCATTGGACTAGCGGGAGGAAAGATCTACAATGAGCAGTTCTTC.

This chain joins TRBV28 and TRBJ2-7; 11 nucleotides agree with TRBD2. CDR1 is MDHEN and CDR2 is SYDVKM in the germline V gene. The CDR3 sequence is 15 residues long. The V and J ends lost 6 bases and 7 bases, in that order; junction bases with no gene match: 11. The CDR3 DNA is TGTGCCAGCAGGACGTATAGCGGGAGGGCCGTTGAGCAGTACTTC. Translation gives CASRTYSGRAVEQYF.

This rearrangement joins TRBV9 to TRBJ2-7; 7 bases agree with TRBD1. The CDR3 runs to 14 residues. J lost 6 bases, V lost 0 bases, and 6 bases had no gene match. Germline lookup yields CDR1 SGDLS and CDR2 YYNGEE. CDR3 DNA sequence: TGTGCCAGCAGCGTAGAAGAGGGGGCGGGCGAGCAGTACTTC. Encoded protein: CASSVEEGAGEQYF. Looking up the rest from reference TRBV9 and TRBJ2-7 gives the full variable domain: DSGVTQTPKHLITATGQRVTLRCSPRSGDLSVYWYQQSLDQGLQFLIQYYNGEERAKGNILERFSAQQFPDLHSELNLSSLELGDSALYFCASSVEEGAGEQYFGPGTRLTVT.